A single sample gave rise to the 16 T cell receptor beta chains below, sequenced in a study of a mutant IDH1 vaccine in newly diagnosed glioma. Indicated time point: week 23, last vaccination. One vaccine dose held 300 ug of mutant IDH1 20-mer peptide and came with topical imiquimod. This table comes from immunoSEQ multiplex PCR, and its TCRdb copy is limited to in-frame clones, with some not included. In the table there are tens of thousands of clones, 75% to 90% of which are singletons. Their recognized antigens are unknown. Here the sequenced sample was PBMCs, taken from a glioma patient whose treatment included an IDH1 peptide vaccine. These receptors all stem from a man aged 35 to 55 with glioma.

The genes are TRBV5-1 and TRBJ2-1; 10 bases align to TRBD2. V lost 0 bases to trimming and J lost 5 bases; unmatched junction nucleotides: 5. This CDR3 is 16 amino acids long. Germline loops: CDR1 SGHRS, CDR2 YFSETQ. The chain's CDR3 is CASSLVASGGNNEQFF. The CDR3 DNA is TGCGCCAGCAGCTTGGTGGCTAGCGGGGGAAACAATGAGCAGTTCTTC.

The chain uses TRBV29-1 and TRBJ2-1; 10 bases align to TRBD2. V dropped 3 bases and J dropped 9; count of bases not matched to a gene: 11. This CDR3 has 15 amino acids. The germline gives CDR1 SQVTM, CDR2 ANQGSEA. The CDR3 region has the DNA TGCAGCGTTGAGTCTCCAGCGGGGGGGCAGGGTGAGCAGTTCTTC. This translates into CSVESPAGGQGEQFF.

This chain connects TRBV29-1 to TRBJ1-3; D uncertain. Trimming removed 4 bases from V and 0 bases from J, with 7 bases in between. The V gene's germline CDR1 is SQVTM and CDR2 ANQGSEA. The CDR3 has 13 residues. The CDR3 sequence: CSVAGSSGNTIYF. DNA of the CDR3: TGCAGCGTTGCGGGGAGCTCTGGAAACACCATATATTTT.

The chain is built from TRBV5-8 and TRBJ1-1; D perhaps matches TRBD1 (6 bases). This CDR3 contains 15 residues. Germline V lookup: CDR1 SGHTS, CDR2 YDEGEE. V was pared by 4 bases and J by 5 bases, with 18 bases between. Here the CDR3 DNA reads TGTGCCAGCAGCCTAGAACGCAGGGGAGTGACTGAAGCTTTCTTT. This sequence encodes CASSLERRGVTEAFF.

This clone was picked up one time. The chain links TRBV10-3 to TRBJ1-6, with D maybe TRBD1 (5 bases). There are 15 residues in the CDR3. Germline CDR1 is ENHRY and CDR2 is SYGVKD. The V gene lost 2 bases and the J gene lost 6 bases, with 11 bases spanning the gap. DNA for the CDR3: TGTGCCATCAGTGAGAAAGGGACTGCTAATTCACCCCTCCACTTT. It translates to CAISEKGTANSPLHF.

The chain recombines TRBV19 with TRBJ1-3; maybe TRBD1 (6 bases). This CDR3 spans 17 amino acids. Germline CDR1 reads LNHDA; CDR2 reads SQIVND (reference sequence). V was clipped by 10 bases and J by 7 bases, with 29 bases between them. The CDR3 nucleotides are TGTGCCACCAAGAACCCGGGACACCCTTCGACCGGTAACACCATATATTTT. It is translated as CATKNPGHPSTGNTIYF. The full variable domain, in which reference TRBV19 and TRBJ1-3 provide the parts outside the CDR3, is DGGITQSPKYLFRKEGQNVTLSCEQNLNHDAMYWYRQDPGQGLRLIYYSQIVNDFQKGDIAEGYSVSREKKESFPLTVTSAQKNPTAFYLCATKNPGHPSTGNTIYFGEGSWLTVV.

The rearrangement links TRBV19 to TRBJ1-5; D remains ambiguous. The CDR3 is 16 residues long. V gave up 7 bases and J gave up 2 bases, with 18 bases separating them. Germline V lookup: CDR1 LNHDA, CDR2 SQIVND (reference sequence). The CDR3 DNA sequence: TGTGCCAGTATGGCACAGCCACCAGGTCGCAATCAGCCCCAGCATTTT. It specifies CASMAQPPGRNQPQHF.

This clone was seen only once. This sequence joins TRBV2 and TRBJ1-5, with 9 nucleotides matching TRBD1. The CDR3 sequence is 14 residues long. Germline CDR1 SNHLY, CDR2 FYNNEI. With 8 bases clipped from V and 2 bases from J, the junction kept 4 bases outside the gene matches. CDR3 DNA: TGTGCCAGCGGGACAGGGAATGGCAATCAGCCCCAGCATTTT. It specifies CASGTGNGNQPQHF.

This rearrangement joins TRBV5-4 to TRBJ1-2; 7 nucleotides match TRBD1. Trimming at V came to 5 bases and at J to 2 bases, leaving 6 bases not matched to a gene. Germline V gene sequence: CDR1 SGHNT, CDR2 YYREEE (reference sequence). The CDR3 contains 14 residues. CDR3 sequence reads: CASRPGQLNYGYTF. The CDR3, as DNA: TGTGCCAGCAGACCGGGACAGCTGAACTATGGCTACACCTTC.

The genes are TRBV13 and TRBJ1-1; a possible D gene is TRBD1 (6 bases). V was shortened by 5 bases and J by 0 bases, with 16 bases between the two germline ends. Germline V gene data show CDR1 as PRHDT and CDR2 as FYEKMQ (reference sequence). The CDR3 runs 16 residues. The CDR3 DNA reads TGTGCCAGCAGCCCCCAGGGGTCCCGATTGAACACTGAAGCTTTCTTT. The encoded protein is CASSPQGSRLNTEAFF.

This clone was recorded only once. The chain carries TRBV5-6 and TRBJ1-1, with D perhaps matching TRBD1 (6 bases). CDR3 length: 17 residues. Germline V gives CDR1 SGHDT, CDR2 YYEEEE. The V and J ends lost 3 bases and 5 bases respectively, with 23 bases between them. This CDR3 is CASSYLQGSSRGTEAFF. In DNA form, the CDR3 reads TGTGCCAGCAGCTATTTACAGGGTAGTTCACGGGGGACTGAAGCTTTCTTT.

The chain joins TRBV9 to TRBJ2-4; tentative D call: TRBD1 (5 bases). CDR3 length: 15 residues. The V end was cut by 3 bases, the J end by 2 bases, with 12 bases between. Germline assignment: CDR1 SGDLS and CDR2 YYNGEE. CDR3 DNA sequence: TGTGCCAGCAGCGGAGCAGGGTCATCCAAAAACATTCAGTACTTC. This codes for CASSGAGSSKNIQYF.

The chain joins TRBV27 to TRBJ1-2; D gene unclear. CDR1 and CDR2 (germline): MNHEY, SMNVEV (reference sequence). Trimming shortened V by 0 bases and J by 4 bases, and 9 bases separated the two germline ends. The CDR3 covers 14 residues. CDR3 nucleotide sequence: TGTGCCAGCAGTTTATCCCTCACCAGCTATGGCTACACCTTC. This sequence encodes CASSLSLTSYGYTF.

This chain connects TRBV5-6 to TRBJ1-4; tentatively, D is TRBD1 (5 bases). CDR3 size: 15 residues. The germline gives CDR1 SGHDT, CDR2 YYEEEE. V gave up 6 bases and J gave up 5 bases, with 17 bases separating them. CDR3 amino acids: CASKTGRGLNEKLFF. The CDR3 DNA follows: TGTGCCAGCAAAACGGGGCGGGGACTGAATGAAAAACTGTTTTTT.

This clone was seen a single time. This chain links TRBV30 with TRBJ2-7; D gene ambiguous. The germline V gene has CDR1 GTSNPN and CDR2 SVGIG (reference sequence). This CDR3 contains 16 residues. The V gene lost 2 bases and the J gene lost 7 bases, with 24 bases spanning the gap. CDR3 bases: TGTGCCTGGAGTCCCCTCTCGGCAACTCCCCCTATGGAGCAGTACTTC. Its translation is CAWSPLSATPPMEQYF.

The rearrangement joins TRBV29-1 to TRBJ2-7; D unresolved. V lost 4 bases and J lost 2, with 9 bases in between. Per germline, CDR1 SQVTM and CDR2 ANQGSEA. The CDR3 length is 12 residues. CDR3 region: CSVAPTAYEQYF. The DNA for the CDR3 is TGCAGCGTTGCACCAACCGCCTACGAGCAGTACTTC.